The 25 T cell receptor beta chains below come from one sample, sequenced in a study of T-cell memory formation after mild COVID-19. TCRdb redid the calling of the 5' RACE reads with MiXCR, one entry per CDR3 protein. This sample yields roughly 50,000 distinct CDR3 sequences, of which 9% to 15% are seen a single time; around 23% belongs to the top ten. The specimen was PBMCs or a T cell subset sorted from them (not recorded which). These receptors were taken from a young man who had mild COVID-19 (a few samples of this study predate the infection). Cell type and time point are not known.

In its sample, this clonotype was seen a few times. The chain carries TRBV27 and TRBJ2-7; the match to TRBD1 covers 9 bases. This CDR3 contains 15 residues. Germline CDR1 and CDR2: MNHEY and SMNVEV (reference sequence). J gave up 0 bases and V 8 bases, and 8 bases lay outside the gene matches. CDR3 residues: CASPAGTGSSYEQYV. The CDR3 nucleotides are TGTGCCAGCCCCGCCGGGACAGGGAGCTCCTACGAGCAGTACGTC.

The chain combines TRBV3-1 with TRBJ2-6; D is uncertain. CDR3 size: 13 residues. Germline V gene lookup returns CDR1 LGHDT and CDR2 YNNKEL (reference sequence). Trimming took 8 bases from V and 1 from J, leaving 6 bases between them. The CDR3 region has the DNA TGTGCCAGCGGGCTGTCTGGGGCCAACGTCCTGACTTTC. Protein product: CASGLSGANVLTF. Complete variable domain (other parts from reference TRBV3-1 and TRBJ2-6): DTAVSQTPKYLVTQMGNDKSIKCEQNLGHDTMYWYKQDSKKFLKIMFSYNNKELIINETVPNRFSPKSPDKAHLNLHINSLELGDSAVYFCASGLSGANVLTFGAGSRLTVL.

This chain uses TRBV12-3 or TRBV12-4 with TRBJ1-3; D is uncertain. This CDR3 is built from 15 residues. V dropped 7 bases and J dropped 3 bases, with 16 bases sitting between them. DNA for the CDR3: TGTGCCAGCACCCTCCGGATGGGGAGTGGAAACACCATATATTTT. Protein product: CASTLRMGSGNTIYF.

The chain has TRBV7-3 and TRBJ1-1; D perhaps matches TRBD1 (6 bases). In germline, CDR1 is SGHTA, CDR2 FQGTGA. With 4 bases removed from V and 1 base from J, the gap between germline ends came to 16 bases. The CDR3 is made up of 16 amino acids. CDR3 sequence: CASSSFRGFKNTEAFF. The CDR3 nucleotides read TGTGCCAGCAGCTCATTTAGGGGGTTCAAGAACACTGAAGCTTTCTTT.

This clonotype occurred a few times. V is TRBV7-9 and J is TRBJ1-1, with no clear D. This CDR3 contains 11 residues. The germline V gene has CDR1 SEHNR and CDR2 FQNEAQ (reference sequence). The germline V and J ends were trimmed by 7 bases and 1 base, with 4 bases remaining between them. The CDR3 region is CASTSNTEAFF. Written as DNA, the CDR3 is TGTGCCAGCACCTCGAACACTGAAGCTTTCTTT.

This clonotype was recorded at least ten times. CDR3: CASSLGQSPDQPQHF. The DNA of the CDR3 is TGTGCCAGCAGTTTAGGGCAGTCCCCCGATCAGCCCCAGCATTTT. The gene calls are TRBV12-3 or TRBV12-4 and TRBJ1-5; D gene unclear. The CDR3 is made up of 15 amino acids. The V end was cut by 1 base, the J end by 5 bases, with 12 bases between.

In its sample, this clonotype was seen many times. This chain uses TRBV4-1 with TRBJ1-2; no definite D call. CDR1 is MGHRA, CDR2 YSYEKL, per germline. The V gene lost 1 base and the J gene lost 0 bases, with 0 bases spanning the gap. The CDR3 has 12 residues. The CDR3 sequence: CASSQANYGYTF. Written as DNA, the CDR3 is TGCGCCAGCAGCCAAGCTAACTATGGCTACACCTTC.

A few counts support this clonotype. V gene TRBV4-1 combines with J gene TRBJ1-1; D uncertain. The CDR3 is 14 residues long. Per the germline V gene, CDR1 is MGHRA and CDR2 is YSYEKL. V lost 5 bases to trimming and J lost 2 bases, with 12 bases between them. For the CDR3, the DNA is TGCGCCAGCAGCTTCCGGGGAGGAAACACTGAAGCTTTCTTT. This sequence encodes CASSFRGGNTEAFF.

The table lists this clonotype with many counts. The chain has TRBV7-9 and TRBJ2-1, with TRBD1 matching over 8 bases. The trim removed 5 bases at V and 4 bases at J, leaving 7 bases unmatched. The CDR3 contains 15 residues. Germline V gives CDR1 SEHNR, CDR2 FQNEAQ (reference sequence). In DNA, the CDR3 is TGTGCCAGCAGCCCTCCGGGACAGGCTTACAATGAGCAGTTCTTC. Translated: CASSPPGQAYNEQFF.

This CDR3 is CASSQGLPRKETQYF. DNA for the CDR3: TGTGCCAGCAGCCAGGGACTACCCCGCAAAGAGACCCAGTACTTC. V gene TRBV5-5 combines with J gene TRBJ2-5, with 7 bases aligning to TRBD2. The V gene's germline CDR1 is SGHKS and CDR2 YYEKEE (reference sequence). CDR3 length: 15 amino acids. V was pared by 4 bases and J by 3 bases, with 9 bases of the junction left unmatched.

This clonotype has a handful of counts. The CDR3 sequence is CSVSQGAGANVLTF. The CDR3 bases are TGCAGTGTAAGCCAAGGGGCTGGGGCCAACGTCCTGACTTTC. This chain links TRBV20-1 with TRBJ2-6; D might be TRBD1 (5 bases). Per germline, CDR1 DFQATT and CDR2 SNEGSKA (reference sequence). The CDR3 length is 14 residues. V lost 7 bases and J 2 bases, leaving 12 bases between the germline ends.

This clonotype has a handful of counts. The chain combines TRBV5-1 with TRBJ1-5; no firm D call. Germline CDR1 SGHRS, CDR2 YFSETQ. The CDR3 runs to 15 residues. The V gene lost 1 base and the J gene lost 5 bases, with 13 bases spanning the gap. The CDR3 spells CASSLPRPVDQPQHF. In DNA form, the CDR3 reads TGCGCCAGCAGCTTGCCAAGACCGGTCGATCAGCCCCAGCATTTT.

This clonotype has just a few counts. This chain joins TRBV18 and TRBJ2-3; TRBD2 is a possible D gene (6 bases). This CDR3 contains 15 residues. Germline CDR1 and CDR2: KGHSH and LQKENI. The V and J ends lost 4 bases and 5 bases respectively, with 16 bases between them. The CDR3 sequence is CASSRELEGKDTQYF. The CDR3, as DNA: TGTGCCAGCTCACGCGAGTTGGAGGGGAAAGATACGCAGTATTTT. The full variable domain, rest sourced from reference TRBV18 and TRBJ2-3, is NAGVMQNPRHLVRRRGQEARLRCSPMKGHSHVYWYRQLPEEGLKFMVYLQKENIIDESGMPKERFSAEFPKEGPSILRIQQVVRGDSAAYFCASSRELEGKDTQYFGPGTRLTVL.

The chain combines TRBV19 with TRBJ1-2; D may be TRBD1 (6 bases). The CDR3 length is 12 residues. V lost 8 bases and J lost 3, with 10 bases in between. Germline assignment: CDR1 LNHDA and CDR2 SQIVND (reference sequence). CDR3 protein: CASLSGDYGYTF. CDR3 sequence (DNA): TGTGCCAGTCTCTCAGGGGACTATGGCTACACCTTC.

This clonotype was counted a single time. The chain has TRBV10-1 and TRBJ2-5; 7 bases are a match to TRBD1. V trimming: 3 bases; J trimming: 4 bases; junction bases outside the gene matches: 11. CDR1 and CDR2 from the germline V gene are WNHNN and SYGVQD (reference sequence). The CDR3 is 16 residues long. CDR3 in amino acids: CASSEMGRGIGETQYF. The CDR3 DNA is TGCGCCAGCAGTGAAATGGGCAGGGGGATTGGAGAGACCCAGTACTTC.

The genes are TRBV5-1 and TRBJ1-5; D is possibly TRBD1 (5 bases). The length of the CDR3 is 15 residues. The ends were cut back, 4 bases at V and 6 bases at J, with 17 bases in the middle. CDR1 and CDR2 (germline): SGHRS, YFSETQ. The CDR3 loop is CASSTAGGESQPQHF. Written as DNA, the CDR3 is TGCGCCAGCAGCACCGCCGGGGGTGAGAGTCAGCCCCAGCATTTT.

For the CDR3, the DNA is TGTGCCAGCAGCCAGGGACGCTATAGCAATCAGCCCCAGCATTTT. Its protein product is CASSQGRYSNQPQHF. This chain links TRBV12-3 or TRBV12-4 with TRBJ1-5; perhaps TRBD1 as D (5 bases). Between the trimmed V and J ends, which lost 6 bases and 0 bases, there was a span of 12 bases. This CDR3 is built from 15 residues.

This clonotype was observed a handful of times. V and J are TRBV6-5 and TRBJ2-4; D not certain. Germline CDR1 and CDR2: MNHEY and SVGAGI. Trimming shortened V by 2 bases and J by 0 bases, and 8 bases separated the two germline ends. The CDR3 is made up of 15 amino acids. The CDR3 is CASSYSGKAKNIQYF. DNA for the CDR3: TGTGCCAGCAGTTACAGTGGGAAAGCCAAAAACATTCAGTACTTC.

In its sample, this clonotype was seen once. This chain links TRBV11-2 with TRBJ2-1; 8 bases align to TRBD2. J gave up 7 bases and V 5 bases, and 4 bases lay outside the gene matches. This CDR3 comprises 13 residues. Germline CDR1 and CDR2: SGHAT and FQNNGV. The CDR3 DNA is TGTGCCAGCAGCGTGGGACTAGGAAATGAGCAGTTCTTC. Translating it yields CASSVGLGNEQFF.

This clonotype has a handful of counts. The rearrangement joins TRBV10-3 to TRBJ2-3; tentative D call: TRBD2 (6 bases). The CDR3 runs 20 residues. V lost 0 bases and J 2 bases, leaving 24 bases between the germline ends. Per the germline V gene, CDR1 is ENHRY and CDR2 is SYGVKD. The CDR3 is CAISESIDGAAGHYTDTQYF. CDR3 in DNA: TGTGCCATCAGTGAGTCGATTGATGGGGCTGCGGGGCACTACACAGATACGCAGTATTTT.

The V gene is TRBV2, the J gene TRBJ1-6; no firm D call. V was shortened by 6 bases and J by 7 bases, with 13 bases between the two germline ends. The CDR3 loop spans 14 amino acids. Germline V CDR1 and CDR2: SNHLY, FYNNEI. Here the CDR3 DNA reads TGTGCCAGCAGCCCCCTGGCCGGGAATTCACCCCTCCACTTT. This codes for CASSPLAGNSPLHF.

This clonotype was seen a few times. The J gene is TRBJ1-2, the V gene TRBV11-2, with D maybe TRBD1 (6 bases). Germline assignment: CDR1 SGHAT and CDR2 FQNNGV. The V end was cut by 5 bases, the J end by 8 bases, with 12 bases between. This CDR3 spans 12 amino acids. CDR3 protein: CASSHGGGGYTF. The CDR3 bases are TGTGCCAGCAGCCATGGGGGCGGGGGCTACACCTTC. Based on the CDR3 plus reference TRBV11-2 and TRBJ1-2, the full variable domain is EAGVAQSPRYKIIEKRQSVAFWCNPISGHATLYWYQQILGQGPKLLIQFQNNGVVDDSQLPKDRFSAERLKGVDSTLKIQPAKLEDSAVYLCASSHGGGGYTFGSGTRLTVV.

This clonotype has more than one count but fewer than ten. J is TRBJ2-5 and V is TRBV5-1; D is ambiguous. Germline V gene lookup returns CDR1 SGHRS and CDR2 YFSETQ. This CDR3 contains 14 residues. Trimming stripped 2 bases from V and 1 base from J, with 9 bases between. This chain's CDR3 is CASSFGQSQETQYF. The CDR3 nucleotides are TGCGCCAGCAGCTTCGGTCAGTCCCAAGAGACCCAGTACTTC.

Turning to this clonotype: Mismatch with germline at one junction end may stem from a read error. CDR3 DNA: TGCGCCAGCAGCCAACACAGGGTTCCTGGAAACACAATATATTTT. Translation: CASSQHRVPGNTIYF. This chain joins TRBV4-1 and TRBJ1-3, with D perhaps matching TRBD1 (6 bases). CDR1 MGHRA and CDR2 YSYEKL come from the germline V gene. The CDR3 covers 15 residues.

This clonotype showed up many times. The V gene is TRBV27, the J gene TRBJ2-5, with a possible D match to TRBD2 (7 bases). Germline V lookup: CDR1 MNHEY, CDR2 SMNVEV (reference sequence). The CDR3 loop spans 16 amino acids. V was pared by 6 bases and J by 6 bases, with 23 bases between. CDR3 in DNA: TGTGCCAGCAGCACAAACCGAGGCGGGGGCGGCAAGACCCAGTACTTC. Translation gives CASSTNRGGGGKTQYF.